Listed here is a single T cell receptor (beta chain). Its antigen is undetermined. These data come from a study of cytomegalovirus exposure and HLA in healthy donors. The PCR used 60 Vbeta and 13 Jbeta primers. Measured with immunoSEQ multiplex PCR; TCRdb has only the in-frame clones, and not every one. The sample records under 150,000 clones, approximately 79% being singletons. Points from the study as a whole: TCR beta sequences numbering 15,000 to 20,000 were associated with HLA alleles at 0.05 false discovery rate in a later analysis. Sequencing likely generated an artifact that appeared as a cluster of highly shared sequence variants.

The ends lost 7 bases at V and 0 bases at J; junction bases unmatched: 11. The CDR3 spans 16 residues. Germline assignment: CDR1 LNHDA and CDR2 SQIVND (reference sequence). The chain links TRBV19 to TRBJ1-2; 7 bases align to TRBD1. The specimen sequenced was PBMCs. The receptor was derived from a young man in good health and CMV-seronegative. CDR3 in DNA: TGTGCCAGTACTCTGAGACAGGGAACTCCTAACTATGGCTACACCTTC. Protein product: CASTLRQGTPNYGYTF.